This TCR beta chain was retrieved from a study of blood T cells in healthy people across ages. It was with a sample-barcoded 5' primer and a J-beta primer mix that a second PCR of about 6 to 11 cycles was run. From the 5' RACE reads, TCRdb called clonotypes with MiXCR, one entry per CDR3 protein. Counted here are about 1 million distinct CDR3 sequences, over 35% occurring once; the ten biggest clones make up 18%. Germline values: CDR1 SGHDN, CDR2 FVKESK. CDR3 length: 12 residues. With 1 base removed from V and 10 bases from J, the gap between germline ends came to 11 bases. Input material: blood. V usage is TRBV14 and J usage is TRBJ2-7; no clear D gene. The source is a woman in her sixties in good health. The CDR3 bases are TGTGCCAGCAGCCAAGTCGGGTGGGCCCAGTACTTC. Its protein product is CASSQVGWAQYF.